This T cell receptor (beta chain) was sequenced for a study of cytomegalovirus exposure and HLA in healthy donors. Trimming stripped 5 bases from V and 5 bases from J, with 10 bases between. CDR1 and CDR2 from the germline V gene are ENHRY and SYGVKD. CDR3 length equals 13 residues. The PCR contained 60 Vbeta and 13 Jbeta primers. Produced via immunoSEQ multiplex PCR; TCRdb's table is partial and in-frame only. The sample comprises 170,000 or so clones, over 75% of which are singletons, and 1% rests with the top ten. Sequencing was performed on PBMCs. The rearrangement uses TRBV10-3 and TRBJ1-5, with D possibly matching TRBD1 (5 bases). The TCR was taken from a woman between 50 and 59 years old in good health and CMV-seropositive. The CDR3 loop is CAISTRDYQPQHF. The CDR3 coding sequence is TGTGCCATCAGTACAAGGGACTATCAGCCCCAGCATTTT.